A single sample gave rise to the 9 T cell receptor beta chains below, sequenced in a study of blood T cell repertoires in COVID-19. The data were produced by immunoSEQ multiplex PCR, yet TCRdb's version contains in-frame clones alone and is incomplete. The sample gives about 150,000 clones, about 90% of which show up once; about 0.55% is in the top ten. The sequenced sample consisted of peripheral blood. The receptor source for this set is a middle-aged man with acute or convalescent COVID-19.

This clone appeared once. The genes are TRBV6-5 and TRBJ1-3; 10 nucleotides agree with TRBD1. CDR3 length: 15 residues. Losses at the gene ends were 5 bases for V and 4 bases for J; bases not matched to a gene: 5. Looked up from germline, CDR1 is MNHEY and CDR2 is SVGAGI. The DNA of the CDR3 is TGTGCCAGCAGTCGACTGGGACAGGGGGGAAACACCATATATTTT. Amino acid sequence: CASSRLGQGGNTIYF.

The V gene is TRBV5-1, the J gene TRBJ2-2; tentative D call: TRBD2 (5 bases). Germline CDR1 and CDR2: SGHRS and YFSETQ. The CDR3 runs 15 residues. V was pared by 0 bases and J by 2 bases, with 8 bases between. CDR3 sequence: CASSLGRGNTGELFF. CDR3 DNA sequence: TGCGCCAGCAGCTTGGGTCGGGGAAACACCGGGGAGCTGTTTTTT. The complete variable domain, with remaining parts taken from reference TRBV5-1 and TRBJ2-2, reads KAGVTQTPRYLIKTRGQQVTLSCSPISGHRSVSWYQQTPGQGLQFLFEYFSETQRNKGNFPGRFSGRQFSNSRSEMNVSTLELGDSALYLCASSLGRGNTGELFFGEGSRLTVL.

The chain joins TRBV11-3 to TRBJ2-7; D remains ambiguous. Germline loops: CDR1 SGHNT, CDR2 YENEEA. This CDR3 spans 12 amino acids. V was shortened by 4 bases and J by 3 bases, with 7 bases between the two germline ends. CDR3 in amino acids: CASSSTDYEQYF. CDR3 DNA sequence: TGTGCCAGCAGCTCAACAGACTACGAGCAGTACTTC.

V and J are TRBV30 and TRBJ1-5; unclear D gene. Germline V gives CDR1 GTSNPN, CDR2 SVGIG (reference sequence). CDR3 size: 13 residues. Trimming cost V 4 bases and J 2 bases, with 9 bases left between them. CDR3 loop: CAWTEGGNQPQHF. For the CDR3, the DNA is TGTGCCTGGACAGAGGGAGGCAATCAGCCCCAGCATTTT.

The rearrangement links TRBV5-1 to TRBJ2-3; 11 bases align to TRBD2. V trimming: 7 bases; J trimming: 6 bases; junction bases outside the gene matches: 10. The germline gives CDR1 SGHRS, CDR2 YFSETQ. CDR3 length: 15 residues. CDR3 residues: CASYPGTSGRDTQYF. The CDR3 region has the DNA TGCGCCAGCTACCCTGGGACTAGCGGTAGGGATACGCAGTATTTT.

V and J are TRBV5-5 and TRBJ2-2; D is unclear. Looked up from germline, CDR1 is SGHKS and CDR2 is YYEKEE (reference sequence). The CDR3 totals 14 residues. V was pared by 1 base and J by 6 bases, with 10 bases between. The CDR3 region is CASSLLGRSGELFF. In nucleotides, the CDR3 is TGTGCCAGCAGCTTGCTCGGTCGGTCCGGGGAGCTGTTTTTT.

The CDR3, as DNA: TGTGCCAGCAGCTTGGCCGGGGTCGGCTCCTATGGCTACACCTTC. It translates to CASSLAGVGSYGYTF. This chain uses TRBV5-4 with TRBJ1-2; the D is unclear. Germline CDR1 is SGHNT and CDR2 is YYREEE (reference sequence). The CDR3 has 15 amino acids. V was clipped by 0 bases and J by 4 bases, with 13 bases between them. The complete variable domain, with remaining parts taken from reference TRBV5-4 and TRBJ1-2, reads ETGVTQSPTHLIKTRGQQVTLRCSSQSGHNTVSWYQQALGQGPQFIFQYYREEENGRGNFPPRFSGLQFPNYSSELNVNALELDDSALYLCASSLAGVGSYGYTFGSGTRLTVV.

The CDR3 DNA sequence: TGTGCCAGCAGCTTGGTGGGCGGGAGAGTCTACGAGCAGTACTTC. Translation gives CASSLVGGRVYEQYF. This chain joins TRBV5-5 and TRBJ2-7; the match to TRBD2 covers 7 bases. Per germline, CDR1 SGHKS and CDR2 YYEKEE (reference sequence). This CDR3 is 15 amino acids long. The trim removed 0 bases at V and 3 bases at J, leaving 6 bases unmatched.

The chain uses TRBV18 and TRBJ1-3; TRBD1 matches at 7 bases. There are 17 residues in the CDR3. The V gene end was trimmed by 1 base and the J gene end by 1 base; junction bases not matched to a gene: 7. The germline CDR1 and CDR2 sequences are KGHSH and LQKENI. CDR3 in amino acids: CASSPLQGRLSGNTIYF. CDR3 in DNA: TGTGCCAGCTCACCACTACAGGGGAGGCTATCTGGAAACACCATATATTTT. Combining the CDR3 with reference TRBV18 and TRBJ1-3 gives the whole variable domain NAGVMQNPRHLVRRRGQEARLRCSPMKGHSHVYWYRQLPEEGLKFMVYLQKENIIDESGMPKERFSAEFPKEGPSILRIQQVVRGDSAAYFCASSPLQGRLSGNTIYFGEGSWLTVV.